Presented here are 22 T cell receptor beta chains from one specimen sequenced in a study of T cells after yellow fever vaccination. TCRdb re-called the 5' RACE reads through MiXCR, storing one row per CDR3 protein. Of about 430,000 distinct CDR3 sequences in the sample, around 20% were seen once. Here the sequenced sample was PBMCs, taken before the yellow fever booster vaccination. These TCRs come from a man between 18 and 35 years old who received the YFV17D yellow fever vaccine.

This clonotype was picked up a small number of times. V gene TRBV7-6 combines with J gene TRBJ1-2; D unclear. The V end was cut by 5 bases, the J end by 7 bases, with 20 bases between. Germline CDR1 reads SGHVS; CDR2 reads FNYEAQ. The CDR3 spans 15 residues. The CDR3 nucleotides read TGTGCCAGCAGCCCCTTCGAAGGCAGGATCTCTGGCTACACCTTC. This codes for CASSPFEGRISGYTF.

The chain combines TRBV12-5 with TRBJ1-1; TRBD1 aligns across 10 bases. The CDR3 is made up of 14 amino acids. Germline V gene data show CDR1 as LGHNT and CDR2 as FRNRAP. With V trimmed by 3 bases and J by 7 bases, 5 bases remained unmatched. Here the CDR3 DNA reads TGTGCTAGTGGTTTTGGGACAGGGGTCCTTGAAGCTTTCTTT. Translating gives CASGFGTGVLEAFF. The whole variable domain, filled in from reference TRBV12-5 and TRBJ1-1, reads DARVTQTPRHKVTEMGQEVTMRCQPILGHNTVFWYRQTMMQGLELLAYFRNRAPLDDSGMPKDRFSAEMPDATLATLKIQPSEPRDSAVYFCASGFGTGVLEAFFGQGTRLTVV.

DNA for the CDR3: TGTGCCAGCTCCCCCGGGGGTAGGGGTAACTCCCGAACCTACGAGCAGTACGTC. This translates into CASSPGGRGNSRTYEQYV. The rearrangement joins TRBV18 to TRBJ2-7, with D perhaps TRBD2 (6 bases). CDR3 length: 18 amino acids. Trimming cost V 6 bases and J 2 bases, with 26 bases left between them. Germline V gives CDR1 KGHSH, CDR2 LQKENI.

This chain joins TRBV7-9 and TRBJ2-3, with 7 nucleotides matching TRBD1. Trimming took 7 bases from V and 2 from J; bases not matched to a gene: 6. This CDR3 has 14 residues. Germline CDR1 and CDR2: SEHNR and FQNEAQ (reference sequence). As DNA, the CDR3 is TGTGCCAGCATTCGGGACAGTATCACAGATACGCAGTATTTT. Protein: CASIRDSITDTQYF. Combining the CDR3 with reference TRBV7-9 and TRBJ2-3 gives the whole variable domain DTGVSQNPRHKITKRGQNVTFRCDPISEHNRLYWYRQTLGQGPEFLTYFQNEAQLEKSRLLSDRFSAERPKGSFSTLEIQRTEQGDSAMYLCASIRDSITDTQYFGPGTRLTVL.

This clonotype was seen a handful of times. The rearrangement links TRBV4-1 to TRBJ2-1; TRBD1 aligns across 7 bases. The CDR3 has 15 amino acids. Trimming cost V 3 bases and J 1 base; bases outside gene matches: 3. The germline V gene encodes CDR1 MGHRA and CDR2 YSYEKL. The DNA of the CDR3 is TGCGCCAGCAGCCAGGGACAGTCGTCCTACAATGAGCAGTTCTTC. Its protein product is CASSQGQSSYNEQFF.

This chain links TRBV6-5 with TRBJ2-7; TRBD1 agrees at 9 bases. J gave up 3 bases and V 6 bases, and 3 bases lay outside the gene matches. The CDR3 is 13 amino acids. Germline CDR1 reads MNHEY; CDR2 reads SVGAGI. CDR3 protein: CASRPGQGYEQYF. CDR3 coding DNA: TGTGCCAGCAGGCCGGGACAGGGCTACGAGCAGTACTTC.

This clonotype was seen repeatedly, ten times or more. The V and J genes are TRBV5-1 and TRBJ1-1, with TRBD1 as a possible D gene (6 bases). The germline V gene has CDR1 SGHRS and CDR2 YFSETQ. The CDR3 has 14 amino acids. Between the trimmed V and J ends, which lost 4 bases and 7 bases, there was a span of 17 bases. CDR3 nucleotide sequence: TGCGCCAGCAGCCGACAGCAGGGGTGGGGTGAAGCTTTCTTT. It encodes CASSRQQGWGEAFF.

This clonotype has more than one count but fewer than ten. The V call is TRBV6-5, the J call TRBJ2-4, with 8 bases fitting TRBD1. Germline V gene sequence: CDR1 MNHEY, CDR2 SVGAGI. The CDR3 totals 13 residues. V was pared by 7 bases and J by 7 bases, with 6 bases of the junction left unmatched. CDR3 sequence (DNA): TGTGCCAGCACGAGGACAGGGTCGAACATTCAGTACTTC. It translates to CASTRTGSNIQYF.

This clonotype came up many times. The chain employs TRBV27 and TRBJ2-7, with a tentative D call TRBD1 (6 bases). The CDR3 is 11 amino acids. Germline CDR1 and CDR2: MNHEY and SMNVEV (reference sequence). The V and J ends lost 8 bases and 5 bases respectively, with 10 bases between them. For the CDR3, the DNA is TGTGCCAGCTCCAGGGGAAACGAGCAGTACTTC. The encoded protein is CASSRGNEQYF.

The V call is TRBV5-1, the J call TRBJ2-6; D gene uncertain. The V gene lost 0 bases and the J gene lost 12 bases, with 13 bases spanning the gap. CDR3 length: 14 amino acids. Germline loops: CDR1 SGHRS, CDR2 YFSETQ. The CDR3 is CASSLEDIDSVLTF. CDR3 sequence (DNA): TGCGCCAGCAGCTTGGAAGATATCGACTCCGTCCTGACTTTC. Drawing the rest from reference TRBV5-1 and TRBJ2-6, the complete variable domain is KAGVTQTPRYLIKTRGQQVTLSCSPISGHRSVSWYQQTPGQGLQFLFEYFSETQRNKGNFPGRFSGRQFSNSRSEMNVSTLELGDSALYLCASSLEDIDSVLTFGAGSRLTVL.

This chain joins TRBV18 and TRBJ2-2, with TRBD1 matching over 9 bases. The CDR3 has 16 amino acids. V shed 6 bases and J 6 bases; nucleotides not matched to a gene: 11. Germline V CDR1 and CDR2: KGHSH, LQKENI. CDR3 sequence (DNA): TGTGCCAGCTCGTCCGGGACAGGGCCCTGGGCCGGGGAGCTGTTTTTT. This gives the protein CASSSGTGPWAGELFF.

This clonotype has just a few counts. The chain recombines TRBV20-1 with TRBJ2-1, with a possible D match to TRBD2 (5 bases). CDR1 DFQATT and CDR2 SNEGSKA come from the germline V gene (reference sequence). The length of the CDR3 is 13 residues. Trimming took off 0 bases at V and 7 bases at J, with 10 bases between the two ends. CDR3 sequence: CSARENRGNEQFF. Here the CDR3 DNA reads TGCAGTGCTAGAGAGAATCGCGGGAATGAGCAGTTCTTC.

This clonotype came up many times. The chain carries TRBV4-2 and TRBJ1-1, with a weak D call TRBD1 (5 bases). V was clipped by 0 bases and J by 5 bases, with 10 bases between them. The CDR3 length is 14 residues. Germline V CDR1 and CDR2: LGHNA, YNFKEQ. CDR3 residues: CASSQDGRGTEAFF. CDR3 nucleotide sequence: TGTGCCAGCAGCCAAGATGGGCGGGGGACTGAAGCTTTCTTT.

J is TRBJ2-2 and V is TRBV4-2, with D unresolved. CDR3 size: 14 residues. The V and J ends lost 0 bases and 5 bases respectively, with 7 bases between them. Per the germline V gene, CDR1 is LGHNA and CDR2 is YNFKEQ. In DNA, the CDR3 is TGTGCCAGCAGCCAAGATAAGCAAACCGGGGAGCTGTTTTTT. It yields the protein CASSQDKQTGELFF.

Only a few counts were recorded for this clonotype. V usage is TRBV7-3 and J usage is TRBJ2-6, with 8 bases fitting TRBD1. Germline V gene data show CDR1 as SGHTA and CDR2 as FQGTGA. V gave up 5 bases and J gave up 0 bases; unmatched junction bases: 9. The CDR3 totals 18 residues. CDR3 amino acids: CASSPRGDRYSGANVLTF. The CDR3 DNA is TGTGCCAGCAGCCCAAGGGGGGACAGGTACTCTGGGGCCAACGTCCTGACTTTC.

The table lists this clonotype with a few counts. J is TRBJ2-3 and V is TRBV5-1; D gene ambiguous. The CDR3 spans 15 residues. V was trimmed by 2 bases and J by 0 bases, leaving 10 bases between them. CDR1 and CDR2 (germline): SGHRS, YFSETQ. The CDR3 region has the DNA TGCGCCAGCAGCTTACTTGGAACTAGCACAGATACGCAGTATTTT. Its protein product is CASSLLGTSTDTQYF. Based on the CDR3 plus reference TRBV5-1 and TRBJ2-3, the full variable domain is KAGVTQTPRYLIKTRGQQVTLSCSPISGHRSVSWYQQTPGQGLQFLFEYFSETQRNKGNFPGRFSGRQFSNSRSEMNVSTLELGDSALYLCASSLLGTSTDTQYFGPGTRLTVL.

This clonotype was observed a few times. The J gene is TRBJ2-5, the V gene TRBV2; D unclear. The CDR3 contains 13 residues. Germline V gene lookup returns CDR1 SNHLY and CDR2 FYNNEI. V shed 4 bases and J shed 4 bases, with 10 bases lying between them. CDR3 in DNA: TGTGCCAGCAGTGTTTCCCTCAGAGAGACCCAGTACTTC. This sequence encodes CASSVSLRETQYF.

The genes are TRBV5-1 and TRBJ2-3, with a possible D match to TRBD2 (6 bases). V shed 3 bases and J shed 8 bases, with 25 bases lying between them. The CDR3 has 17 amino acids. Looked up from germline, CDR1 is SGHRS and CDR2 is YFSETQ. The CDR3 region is CASSCTSGRVRECTQYF. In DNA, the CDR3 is TGCGCCAGCAGCTGCACGTCCGGACGGGTCCGGGAGTGTACGCAGTATTTT. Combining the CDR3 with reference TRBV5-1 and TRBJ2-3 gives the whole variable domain KAGVTQTPRYLIKTRGQQVTLSCSPISGHRSVSWYQQTPGQGLQFLFEYFSETQRNKGNFPGRFSGRQFSNSRSEMNVSTLELGDSALYLCASSCTSGRVRECTQYFGPGTRLTVL.

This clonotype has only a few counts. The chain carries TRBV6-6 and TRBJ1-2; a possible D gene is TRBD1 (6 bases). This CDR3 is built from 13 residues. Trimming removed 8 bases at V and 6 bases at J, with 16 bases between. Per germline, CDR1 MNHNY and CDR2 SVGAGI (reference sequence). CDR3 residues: CASPGDGGHGYTF. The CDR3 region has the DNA TGTGCCAGCCCAGGCGATGGGGGGCATGGCTACACCTTC.

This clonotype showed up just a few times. In DNA form, the CDR3 reads TGTGCCAGCAGTACGACTTATCAGCCCCAGCATTTT. This translates into CASSTTYQPQHF. This rearrangement joins TRBV12-3 or TRBV12-4 to TRBJ1-5; D is uncertain. The CDR3 totals 12 residues. The V end was cut by 5 bases, the J end by 5 bases, with 7 bases between.

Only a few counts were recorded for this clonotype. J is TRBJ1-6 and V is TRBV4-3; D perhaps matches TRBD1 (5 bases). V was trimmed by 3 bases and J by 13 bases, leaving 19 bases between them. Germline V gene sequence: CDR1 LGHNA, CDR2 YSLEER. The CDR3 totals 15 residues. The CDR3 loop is CASSQDRDRGFPLHF. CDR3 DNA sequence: TGCGCCAGCAGCCAGGACCGGGACCGGGGGTTCCCCCTCCACTTT.

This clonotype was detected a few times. CDR3 loop: CAISARFSYEQYV. For the CDR3, the DNA is TGTGCCATCAGTGCGAGATTCTCCTACGAGCAGTACGTC. The V gene is TRBV10-3, the J gene TRBJ2-7; D is undetermined. Trimming removed 4 bases at V and 0 bases at J, with 7 bases between. The CDR3 is 13 residues long. CDR1 and CDR2 from the germline V gene are ENHRY and SYGVKD.